This is a list of T cell receptor beta chains from one sample in a study of T cell responses to AZD1222 COVID-19 vaccine. Here immunoSEQ multiplex PCR was the method, and the copy in TCRdb shows in-frame clones only, minus some. The data hold roughly 120,000 clones, with around 90% observed a single time. The sample in question was peripheral blood, obtained on day 0 of AZD1222 vaccination. The receptors stem from an adult in good health. CDR3s include the opening cysteine and the closing phenylalanine or tryptophan. The order of the fields is V gene, clone size, D gene, J gene, CDR3 DNA, CDR3 protein. D genes are given only for firm matches. For some rows the clone size is stated as once, few or many, or as a class when expanded; others skip it.

TRBV6-4	.	TRBD1	TRBJ1-1	TGTGCCAGCAAGCGACAGGGAGGTTCTCCTGAAGCTTTCTTT	CASKRQGGSPEAFF
TRBV6-1	once	.	TRBJ1-5	TGTGCCAGCAGTGACGGGACTGCATATAGCAATCAGCCCCAGCATTTT	CASSDGTAYSNQPQHF
TRBV12-3/TRBV12-4	few	.	TRBJ1-3	TGTGCCAGCAGCGCTGGAAACACCATATATTTT	CASSAGNTIYF
TRBV3-1/TRBV3-2	.	TRBD2	TRBJ2-1	TGTGCCAGCAGCTCCCCCCTCTCCGCGGGGGGCTACAATGAGCAGTTCTTC	CASSSPLSAGGYNEQFF
TRBV20-1	few	TRBD1	TRBJ1-1	TGCAGTGCTAGGAGACAGGGAGGAACTTTCTTT	CSARRQGGTFF
TRBV30	.	.	TRBJ1-5	TGTGCCTGGAGTGAACGGGGTCGGGGCAATCAGCCCCAGCATTTT	CAWSERGRGNQPQHF
TRBV7-2	.	.	TRBJ1-2	TGTGCCAGCAGCTTAAGACAGTCTAACTATGGCTACACCTTC	CASSLRQSNYGYTF
TRBV13	.	TRBD2	TRBJ2-3	TGTGCCAGCAGCTTAGGCCGGCCGGGGGGTGCAGATACGCAGTATTTT	CASSLGRPGGADTQYF
TRBV6-1	.	.	TRBJ1-2	TGTGCCAGCAGTGGAAGGAATACAGGGAAAAACTATGGCTACACCTTC	CASSGRNTGKNYGYTF
TRBV7-7	.	TRBD1	TRBJ1-1	TGTGCCAGCACCTCTTTTCGGGCCCACAGGGGCCCTGAAGCTTTCTTT	CASTSFRAHRGPEAFF